This is a list of T cell receptor beta chains from one sample in a study of technical replicates of blood from a handful of donors. Clones were sequenced by immunoSEQ multiplex PCR, and TCRdb holds only the in-frame ones, with some missing. The table lists about 60,000 clones, approximately 87% of them singletons. Sequenced input: PBMCs. The source of these receptors is a human donor in good health. Some clones in this sample may be carry-over from other donors' samples. CDR3s include the opening cysteine and the closing phenylalanine or tryptophan. The D gene is left open where the match is weak.

V: TRBV7-9
D: NA
J: TRBJ1-4
CDR3: CASSLEGITNEKLFF

V: TRBV28
D: NA
J: TRBJ1-2
CDR3: CASSLSTDIRGYTF

V: TRBV27
D: TRBD2
J: TRBJ2-2
CDR3: CASSPSGGGTGELFF

V: TRBV7-9
D: NA
J: TRBJ1-1
CDR3: CASSLFTEAFF

V: TRBV5-6
D: TRBD2
J: TRBJ2-7
CDR3: CASSSPLSGSIHEQYF

V: TRBV15
D: NA
J: TRBJ1-2
CDR3: CATSRNGYGYTF

V: TRBV9
D: TRBD2
J: TRBJ2-2
CDR3: CASSPGEGSGGSTGELFF

V: TRBV7-2
D: NA
J: TRBJ1-5
CDR3: CASSSSVESNQPQHF

V: TRBV15
D: NA
J: TRBJ1-5
CDR3: CATSRDRRPDRNLAQHF

V: TRBV5-8
D: TRBD2
J: TRBJ2-2
CDR3: CASRWSGGTSNTGELFF

V: TRBV7-3
D: NA
J: TRBJ2-2
CDR3: CASSTGPPGGELFF

V: TRBV5-1
D: NA
J: TRBJ1-1
CDR3: CASSIRGQLNTEAFF

V: TRBV9
D: TRBD1
J: TRBJ1-5
CDR3: CASSAGQGRDNQPQHF

V: TRBV5-1
D: TRBD2
J: TRBJ2-2
CDR3: CASSLGTSGATGELFF

V: TRBV9
D: TRBD2
J: TRBJ2-3
CDR3: CASSSSSGPTDTQYF

V: TRBV9
D: NA
J: TRBJ2-7
CDR3: CASSVYGGPGEQYF

V: TRBV7-8
D: TRBD1
J: TRBJ1-1
CDR3: CASSPRQGATLNTEAFF

V: TRBV7-9
D: NA
J: TRBJ2-1
CDR3: CASSFATGVNNEQFF

V: TRBV4-3
D: NA
J: TRBJ1-1
CDR3: CASSPRGADTEAFF

V: TRBV9
D: NA
J: TRBJ2-1
CDR3: CASSVDSTDEQFF

V: TRBV9
D: NA
J: TRBJ2-3
CDR3: CASSLRGRGGRDRSSDTQYF

V: TRBV4-1
D: NA
J: TRBJ2-5
CDR3: CASSQSHGGPETQYF

V: TRBV6-5
D: NA
J: TRBJ1-2
CDR3: CASSYTYSRRLYGYTF

V: TRBV15
D: TRBD1
J: TRBJ2-4
CDR3: CATSSIGTGQNIQYF

V: TRBV30
D: NA
J: TRBJ1-5
CDR3: CAWSPRSNQPQHF

V: TRBV14
D: TRBD1
J: TRBJ2-1
CDR3: CASSQRGQGEQFF

V: TRBV28
D: TRBD1
J: TRBJ1-5
CDR3: CASKPGQGGNQPQHF

V: TRBV7-9
D: TRBD2
J: TRBJ2-1
CDR3: CASSFGTRVSNEQFF

V: TRBV6-4
D: TRBD1
J: TRBJ1-2
CDR3: CASSDRGIGYTF

V: TRBV27
D: TRBD2
J: TRBJ2-5
CDR3: CASSLSVAGVSETQYF

V: TRBV27
D: TRBD1
J: TRBJ2-2
CDR3: CASSFFGQGGLFF

V: TRBV5-4
D: TRBD1
J: TRBJ2-7
CDR3: CASSLSGQGGYEQYF

V: TRBV15
D: NA
J: TRBJ2-7
CDR3: CATSARTRLFPILTYEQYF

V: TRBV18
D: NA
J: TRBJ1-1
CDR3: CASSQDGQGTTFF

V: TRBV30
D: NA
J: TRBJ1-6
CDR3: CAWSVTGGNSPLHF

V: TRBV15
D: NA
J: TRBJ2-5
CDR3: CATSSAPGETQYF

V: TRBV7-9
D: NA
J: TRBJ1-1
CDR3: CASSFTGLNTEAFF

V: TRBV7-2
D: TRBD2
J: TRBJ2-7
CDR3: CASSPAGTSVYEQYF

V: TRBV5-4
D: NA
J: TRBJ2-7
CDR3: CASSYRNSYEQYF

V: TRBV11-2
D: NA
J: TRBJ2-7
CDR3: CASSLSGALREQYF

V: TRBV19
D: NA
J: TRBJ2-1
CDR3: CASNNDRGPYNEQFF

V: TRBV5-6
D: TRBD1
J: TRBJ1-2
CDR3: CASSLGGQGAHGYTF

V: TRBV2
D: NA
J: TRBJ1-5
CDR3: CASSEGGARLEPQHF

V: TRBV18
D: NA
J: TRBJ1-4
CDR3: CASSPGSPGEKLFF

V: TRBV4-3
D: TRBD2
J: TRBJ2-7
CDR3: CASSHGRNYEQYF

V: TRBV11-3
D: NA
J: TRBJ2-2
CDR3: CASSPGTGELFF

V: TRBV7-2
D: TRBD1
J: TRBJ1-4
CDR3: CASSPGQGTTNEKLFF

V: TRBV9
D: NA
J: TRBJ2-3
CDR3: CASSVDGGGVGTQYF

V: TRBV7-9
D: NA
J: TRBJ1-2
CDR3: CASSELPTPDYGYTF

V: TRBV30
D: TRBD2
J: TRBJ2-7
CDR3: CAWAPGLLPHEQYF

V: TRBV5-1
D: TRBD2
J: TRBJ2-5
CDR3: CASSLGVSGSSRETQYF

V: TRBV4-2
D: NA
J: TRBJ2-7
CDR3: CASSQEGSGLEQYF